This TCR beta chain was recovered during a study of control samples from healthy donors and cancer patients. CDR3 length equals 14 residues. The germline V gene has CDR1 MNHEY and CDR2 SMNVEV (reference sequence). Trimming took off 6 bases at V and 9 bases at J, with 17 bases between the two ends. The repertoire was sequenced with immunoSEQ multiplex PCR; TCRdb's copy has only in-frame clones and lacks some. The sample consists of more than 85,000 clones, 75% to 90% of them appearing once. Source material: blood. The chain recombines TRBV27 with TRBJ2-2; D may be TRBD2 (7 bases). This receptor was obtained from a woman aged 45-65 years in good health. The chain's CDR3 is CASRPGGPLWELFF. In DNA form, the CDR3 reads TGTGCCAGCAGGCCGGGGGGCCCTTTATGGGAGCTGTTTTTT.